This T cell receptor (beta chain) came from a study of memory CD4+ T cells and cytomegalovirus serostatus. V was shortened by 11 bases and J by 2 bases, with 10 bases between the two germline ends. The CDR3 covers 12 residues. Germline V lookup: CDR1 SGHTA, CDR2 FQGNSA. Broader study findings: Median bootstrapped AUC for CMV status was approximately 0.95 originally, about 0.9 US-trained.

Some clones are missing from TCRdb's copy, which holds only in-frame ones; the method was immunoSEQ multiplex PCR. The data show approximately 60,000 clones, around 80% seen once. Turning to this clone: Its cognate antigen is unknown.

Single viable CD3+CD4+CD8-CD45RO+ cells were sorted as the memory CD4+ T cells. The V gene is TRBV7-2, the J gene TRBJ1-5; the D is unclear. Specimen: memory CD4+ T cells from blood. This sequence was found in an adult in good health and CMV-seronegative. The CDR3 DNA follows: TGTGCCGCCCTCTTGTGCAATCAGCCCCAGCATTTT. Translating it yields CAALLCNQPQHF.